This T cell receptor (beta chain) is from a study of OX40 agonist ivuxolimab in advanced cancers. Study details: Recorded diagnoses for dose-escalation patients were hepatocellular carcinoma, melanoma, renal cell or head and neck cancer. Past anti-PD-1, anti-PD-L1 or anti-CTLA-4 therapy was accepted, and 40% had received some. At 75% to 90% male, the cohort had a mean age of approximately 60 years, ranging from about 20 to 80.

The CDR3 loop spans 13 amino acids. Trimming cost V 1 base and J 7 bases, with 10 bases left between them. Germline CDR1 reads SEHNR; CDR2 reads FQNEAQ (reference sequence). Sequencing was performed with immunoSEQ multiplex PCR; in TCRdb, only in-frame clones are kept and a portion is missing. The repertoire holds under 85,000 clones, around 88% seen once, with around 0.56% in the top ten. The chain uses TRBV7-9 and TRBJ1-2, with D uncertain. Sequencing was performed on CD4+ or CD8+ T cells sorted from blood, taken in a trial of the OX40 agonist ivuxolimab. This receptor was identified in an adult with an advanced solid tumor such as melanoma, head and neck, liver or kidney cancer. DNA for the CDR3: TGTGCCAGCAGCTTAGTGGGTACGGGTGGCTACACCTTC. Translated, it gives CASSLVGTGGYTF.